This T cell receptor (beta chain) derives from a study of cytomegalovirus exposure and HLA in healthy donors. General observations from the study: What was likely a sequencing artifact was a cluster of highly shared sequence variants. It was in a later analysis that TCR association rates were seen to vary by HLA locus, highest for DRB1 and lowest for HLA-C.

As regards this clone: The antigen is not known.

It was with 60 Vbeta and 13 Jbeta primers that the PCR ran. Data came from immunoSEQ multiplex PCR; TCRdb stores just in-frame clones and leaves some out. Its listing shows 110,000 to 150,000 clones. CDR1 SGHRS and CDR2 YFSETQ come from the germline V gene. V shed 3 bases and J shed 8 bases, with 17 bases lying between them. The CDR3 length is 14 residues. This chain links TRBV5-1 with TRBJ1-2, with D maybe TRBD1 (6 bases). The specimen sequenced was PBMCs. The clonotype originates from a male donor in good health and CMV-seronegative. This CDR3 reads CASSWDNSAEGYTF. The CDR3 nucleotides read TGCGCCAGCAGCTGGGACAATTCAGCGGAGGGCTACACCTTC.